Following are 21 T cell receptor beta chains from one sample sequenced in a study of response to subunit inactivated influenza vaccine. TCRdb passed the RT-PCR reads through MiXCR, listing each CDR3 protein once. The sample carries roughly 500,000 distinct CDR3 sequences, about 25% recorded once. This specimen was CD4+ T cells sorted from PBMCs, taken more than 4 days after vaccination. Receptors were obtained from a man in his forties or fifties who received an inactivated influenza vaccine.

V is TRBV6-1 and J is TRBJ1-6, with D hard to call. The germline CDR1 and CDR2 sequences are MNHNS and SASEGT. This CDR3 is 13 amino acids long. Trimming pared 0 bases from V and 11 bases from J, leaving 8 bases between. The CDR3 spells CASSEAAGTPLHF. CDR3 DNA: TGTGCCAGCAGTGAAGCGGCGGGGACACCCCTCCACTTT.

In its sample, this clonotype was seen a few times. This chain links TRBV12-3 or TRBV12-4 with TRBJ2-7; 9 bases line up with TRBD1. Trimming took 5 bases from V and 7 from J; bases not matched to a gene: 9. The CDR3 sequence is 14 residues long. CDR3 sequence (DNA): TGTGCCAGCAGTCCCCGGACAGGGGTGGTTGAGCAGTACTTC. Translation gives CASSPRTGVVEQYF.

The chain combines TRBV4-3 with TRBJ2-7, with TRBD2 matching 10 bases. The germline V gene encodes CDR1 LGHNA and CDR2 YSLEER. The CDR3 length is 15 residues. Trimming cost V 2 bases and J 2 bases; bases outside gene matches: 3. CDR3 residues: CASSQKAGGAYEQYF. The DNA of the CDR3 is TGCGCCAGCAGCCAAAAAGCGGGAGGGGCCTACGAGCAGTACTTC.

The chain combines TRBV2 with TRBJ1-6; 7 nucleotides agree with TRBD1. Looked up from germline, CDR1 is SNHLY and CDR2 is FYNNEI. The V and J ends lost 4 bases and 3 bases, in that order; junction bases with no gene match: 3. The CDR3 loop spans 15 amino acids. The CDR3 here is CASSVGDSYNSPLHF. In DNA, the CDR3 is TGTGCCAGCAGTGTGGGGGACAGCTATAATTCACCCCTCCACTTT.

This chain connects TRBV18 to TRBJ1-1, with D perhaps matching TRBD1 (6 bases). Germline CDR1 reads KGHSH; CDR2 reads LQKENI. This CDR3 spans 17 amino acids. Trimming cost V 1 base and J 3 bases, with 18 bases left between them. In DNA form, the CDR3 reads TGTGCCAGCTCACCACGATGGGGGGGGGCTTCGGACACTGAAGCTTTCTTT. Translated: CASSPRWGGASDTEAFF.

V usage is TRBV3-1 and J usage is TRBJ2-7; 9 nucleotides agree with TRBD1. CDR1 and CDR2 from the germline V gene are LGHDT and YNNKEL (reference sequence). CDR3 size: 14 residues. J gave up 6 bases and V 5 bases, and 8 bases lay outside the gene matches. The CDR3 DNA reads TGTGCCAGCAGCGCTACAGGGGGCGCGTTCGAGCAGTACTTC. Amino acids: CASSATGGAFEQYF.

J is TRBJ2-1 and V is TRBV10-3; 12 bases align to TRBD2. Losses at the gene ends were 6 bases for V and 8 bases for J; bases not matched to a gene: 8. CDR1 ENHRY and CDR2 SYGVKD come from the germline V gene. The CDR3 loop spans 15 amino acids. The CDR3 sequence is CAIRELAGGKDEQFF. CDR3 DNA: TGTGCCATCAGGGAACTAGCGGGGGGCAAAGATGAGCAGTTCTTC.

The chain uses TRBV28 and TRBJ2-1; 11 nucleotides agree with TRBD1. Losses at the gene ends were 10 bases for V and 9 bases for J; bases not matched to a gene: 8. Per the germline V gene, CDR1 is MDHEN and CDR2 is SYDVKM. The CDR3 length is 13 residues. CDR3 loop: CATSDRGLREQFF. Here the CDR3 DNA reads TGTGCCACCTCGGACAGGGGGCTTCGTGAGCAGTTCTTC.

This rearrangement joins TRBV25-1 to TRBJ2-1, with 12 bases identical to TRBD2. Germline V CDR1 and CDR2: MGHDK, SYGVNS. V lost 5 bases and J lost 9; bases outside the gene matches: 8. The CDR3 covers 15 residues. CDR3 loop: CASSPRTSGAIEQFF. DNA of the CDR3: TGTGCCAGCAGTCCGAGGACTAGCGGGGCGATTGAGCAGTTCTTC.

This clonotype was picked up many times. The chain links TRBV29-1 to TRBJ2-3, with a tentative D call TRBD2 (5 bases). The CDR3 is made up of 12 amino acids. Trimming removed 8 bases at V and 6 bases at J, with 15 bases between. Germline V gene sequence: CDR1 SQVTM, CDR2 ANQGSEA. The CDR3 coding sequence is TGCAGCCTTAGGCTAGCCAGGGATACGCAGTATTTT. It codes for CSLRLARDTQYF.

J is TRBJ2-1 and V is TRBV12-3 or TRBV12-4; D gene unclear. Trimming left V 3 bases short and J 14 bases short, with 8 bases between. The CDR3 runs 10 residues. The CDR3 loop reads CASSFPTEFF. Here the CDR3 DNA reads TGTGCCAGCAGTTTCCCCACCGAGTTCTTC.

This clonotype has a handful of counts. V is TRBV6-1 and J is TRBJ2-1; D tentatively reads TRBD1 or TRBD2 (6 bases each). The V gene lost 6 bases and the J gene lost 6 bases, with 12 bases spanning the gap. The germline gives CDR1 MNHNS, CDR2 SASEGT. This CDR3 is 13 amino acids long. The CDR3 loop is CASRIPGANEQFF. The DNA of the CDR3 is TGTGCCAGCAGGATCCCGGGGGCCAATGAGCAGTTCTTC.

This chain connects TRBV7-9 to TRBJ1-3; D gene ambiguous. Trimming removed 3 bases at V and 0 bases at J, with 6 bases between. The CDR3 contains 14 residues. CDR1 is SEHNR, CDR2 FQNEAQ, per germline (reference sequence). CDR3 nucleotide sequence: TGTGCCAGCAGCTTTAGTACCTCTGGAAACACCATATATTTT. Protein: CASSFSTSGNTIYF.

The chain is built from TRBV20-1 and TRBJ1-2, with a possible D match to TRBD1 (5 bases). Trimming left V 5 bases short and J 8 bases short, with 18 bases between. The CDR3 has 13 amino acids. Germline-derived CDR1 and CDR2 are DFQATT and SNEGSKA (reference sequence). The CDR3 DNA sequence: TGCAGTGCTCGCCCCGGACACCTTGGGGGCTACACCTTC. Its translation: CSARPGHLGGYTF.

The J gene is TRBJ1-1, the V gene TRBV29-1; D is unclear. Germline CDR1 SQVTM, CDR2 ANQGSEA. V shed 4 bases and J shed 6 bases, with 6 bases lying between them. This CDR3 region has 10 residues. CDR3 DNA sequence: TGCAGCGTTGTACTTTCTGAAGCTTTCTTT. Amino acid sequence: CSVVLSEAFF.

This clonotype was counted a few times. The V call is TRBV5-1, the J call TRBJ2-5; 9 bases fit TRBD2. Trimming at V came to 2 bases and at J to 1 base, leaving 3 bases not matched to a gene. Germline CDR1 reads SGHRS; CDR2 reads YFSETQ. This CDR3 is built from 15 residues. CDR3 nucleotides: TGCGCCAGCAGCTTAGGGACTAGCTTCCAAGAGACCCAGTACTTC. Its translation is CASSLGTSFQETQYF.

This clonotype was counted only a few times. The V call is TRBV20-1, the J call TRBJ1-5; perhaps TRBD1 as D (5 bases). The V and J ends lost 6 bases and 7 bases respectively, with 16 bases between them. This CDR3 comprises 13 residues. Germline V gene lookup returns CDR1 DFQATT and CDR2 SNEGSKA (reference sequence). The chain's CDR3 is CSAGGGSYQPQHF. The DNA of the CDR3 is TGCAGTGCAGGCGGGGGATCGTACCAGCCCCAGCATTTT.

This clonotype was recorded a few times. This rearrangement joins TRBV5-1 to TRBJ2-2; no definite D call. V lost 1 base to trimming and J lost 2 bases, with 12 bases between them. The CDR3 has 16 amino acids. Looked up from germline, CDR1 is SGHRS and CDR2 is YFSETQ. The CDR3 loop reads CASSLYTPLNTGELFF. The CDR3 DNA follows: TGCGCCAGCAGCTTGTATACTCCCCTAAACACCGGGGAGCTGTTTTTT.

The chain employs TRBV29-1 and TRBJ2-3; possibly TRBD2 for D (6 bases). Trimming took off 3 bases at V and 0 bases at J, with 13 bases between the two ends. Germline loops: CDR1 SQVTM, CDR2 ANQGSEA. This CDR3 comprises 15 residues. This CDR3 is CSVEKSSVSTDTQYF. The CDR3 DNA sequence: TGCAGCGTTGAGAAGTCTAGCGTTAGCACAGATACGCAGTATTTT.

The sample holds a few counts of this clonotype. Germline and junction disagree at one end, which may indicate a read error. The J gene is TRBJ2-1, the V gene TRBV20-1, with no clear D. CDR1 and CDR2 from the germline V gene are DFQATT and SNEGSKA (reference sequence). The CDR3 is made up of 14 amino acids. The CDR3 DNA reads as TGCAGTGCCAGAGGTAGCCTTACGTACAATGAGCAGTTCTTC. Protein product: CSARGSLTYNEQFF.

The chain has TRBV10-3 and TRBJ1-3; D possibly corresponds to TRBD1 (5 bases). This CDR3 has 14 amino acids. Trimming removed 11 bases from V and 0 bases from J, with 14 bases in between. In germline, CDR1 is ENHRY, CDR2 SYGVKD. CDR3 in amino acids: CAGGDSLSGNTIYF. The CDR3 nucleotides are TGTGCCGGAGGAGACAGCCTCTCTGGAAACACCATATATTTT.